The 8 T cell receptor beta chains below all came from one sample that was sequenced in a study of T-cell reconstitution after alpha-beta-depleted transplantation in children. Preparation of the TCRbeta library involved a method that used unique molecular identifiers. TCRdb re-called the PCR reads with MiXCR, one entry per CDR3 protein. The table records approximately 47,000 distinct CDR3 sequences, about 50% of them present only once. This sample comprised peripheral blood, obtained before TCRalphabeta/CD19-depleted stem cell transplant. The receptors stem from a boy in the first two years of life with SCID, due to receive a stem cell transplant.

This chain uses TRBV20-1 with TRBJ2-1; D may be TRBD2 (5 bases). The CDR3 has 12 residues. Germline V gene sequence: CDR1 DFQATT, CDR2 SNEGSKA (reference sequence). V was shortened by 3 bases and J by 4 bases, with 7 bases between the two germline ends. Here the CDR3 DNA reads TGCAGTGCTAGCGAGGGATACAATGAGCAGTTCTTC. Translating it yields CSASEGYNEQFF.

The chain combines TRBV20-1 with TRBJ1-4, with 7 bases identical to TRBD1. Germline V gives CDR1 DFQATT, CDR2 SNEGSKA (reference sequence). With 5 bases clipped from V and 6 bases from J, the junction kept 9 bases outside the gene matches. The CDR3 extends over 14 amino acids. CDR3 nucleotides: TGCAGTGCTTTTAACAGGGGCTCCGATGAAAAACTGTTTTTT. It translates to CSAFNRGSDEKLFF.

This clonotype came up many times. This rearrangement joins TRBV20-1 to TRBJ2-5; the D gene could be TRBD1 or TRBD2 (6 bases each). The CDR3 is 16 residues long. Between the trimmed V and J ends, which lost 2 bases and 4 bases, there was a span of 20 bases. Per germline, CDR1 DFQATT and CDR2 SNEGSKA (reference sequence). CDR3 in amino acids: CSARSLFRGQGETQYF. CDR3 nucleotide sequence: TGCAGTGCTAGATCCCTCTTTCGGGGGCAGGGAGAGACCCAGTACTTC.

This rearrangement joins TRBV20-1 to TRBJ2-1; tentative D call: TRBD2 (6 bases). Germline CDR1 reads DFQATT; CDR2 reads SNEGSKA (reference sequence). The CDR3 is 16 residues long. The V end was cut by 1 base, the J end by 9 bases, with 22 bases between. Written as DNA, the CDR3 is TGCAGTGCTAGAGCCTTCCGGGCGGGACCTAGGAGTGAGCAGTTCTTC. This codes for CSARAFRAGPRSEQFF.

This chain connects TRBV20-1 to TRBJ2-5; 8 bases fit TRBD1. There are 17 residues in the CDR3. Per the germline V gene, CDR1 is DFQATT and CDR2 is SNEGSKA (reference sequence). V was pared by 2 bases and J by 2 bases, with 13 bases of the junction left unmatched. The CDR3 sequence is CSARTNGAGGPQETQYF. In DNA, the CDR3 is TGCAGTGCTAGAACAAACGGGGCAGGGGGCCCACAAGAGACCCAGTACTTC.

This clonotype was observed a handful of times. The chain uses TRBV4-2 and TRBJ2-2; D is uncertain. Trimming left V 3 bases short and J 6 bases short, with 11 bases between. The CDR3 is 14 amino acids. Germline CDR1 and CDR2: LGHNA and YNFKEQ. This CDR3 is CASSHRPQPGELFF. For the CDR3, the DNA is TGTGCCAGCAGCCATCGCCCGCAACCCGGGGAGCTGTTTTTT.

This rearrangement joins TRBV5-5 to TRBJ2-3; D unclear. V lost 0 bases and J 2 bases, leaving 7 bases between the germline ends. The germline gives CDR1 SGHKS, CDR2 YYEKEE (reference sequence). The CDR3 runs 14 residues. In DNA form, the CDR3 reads TGTGCCAGCAGCTTGGCCCCGCTCACAGATACGCAGTATTTT. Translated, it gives CASSLAPLTDTQYF.

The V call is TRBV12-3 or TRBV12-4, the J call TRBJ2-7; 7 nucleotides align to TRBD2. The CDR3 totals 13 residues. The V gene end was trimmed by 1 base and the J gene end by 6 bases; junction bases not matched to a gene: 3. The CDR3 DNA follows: TGTGCCAGCAGTTTAGGTGGCGGGAGCGAGCAGTACTTC. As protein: CASSLGGGSEQYF.